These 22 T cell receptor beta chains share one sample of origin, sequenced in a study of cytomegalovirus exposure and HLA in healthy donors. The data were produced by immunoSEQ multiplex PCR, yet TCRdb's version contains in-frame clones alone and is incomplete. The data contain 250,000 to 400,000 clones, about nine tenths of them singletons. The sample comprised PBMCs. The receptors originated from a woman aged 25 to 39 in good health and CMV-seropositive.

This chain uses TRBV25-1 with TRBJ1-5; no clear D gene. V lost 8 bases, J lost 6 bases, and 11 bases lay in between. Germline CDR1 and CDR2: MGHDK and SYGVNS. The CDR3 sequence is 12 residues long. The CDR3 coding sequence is TGTGCCAGCGCGACTGGCAGTCAGCCCCAGCATTTT. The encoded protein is CASATGSQPQHF.

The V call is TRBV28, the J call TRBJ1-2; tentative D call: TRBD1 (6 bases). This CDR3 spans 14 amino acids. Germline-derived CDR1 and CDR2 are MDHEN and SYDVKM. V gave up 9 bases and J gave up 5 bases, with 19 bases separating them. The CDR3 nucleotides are TGTGCCAGTCACCAGGGGACGAGGAAATATGGCTACACCTTC. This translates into CASHQGTRKYGYTF.

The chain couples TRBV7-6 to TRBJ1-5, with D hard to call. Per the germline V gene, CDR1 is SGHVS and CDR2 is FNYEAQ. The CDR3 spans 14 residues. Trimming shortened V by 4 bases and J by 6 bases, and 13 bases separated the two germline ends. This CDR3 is CASSSSPEAQPQHF. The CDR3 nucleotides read TGTGCCAGCAGCTCCTCGCCGGAGGCTCAGCCCCAGCATTTT.

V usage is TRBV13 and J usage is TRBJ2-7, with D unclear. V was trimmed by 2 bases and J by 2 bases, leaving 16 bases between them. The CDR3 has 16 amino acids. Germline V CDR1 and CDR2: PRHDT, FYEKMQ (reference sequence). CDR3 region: CASSLPQKSGTYEQYF. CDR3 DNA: TGTGCCAGCAGCTTACCCCAGAAGAGTGGAACCTACGAGCAGTACTTC.

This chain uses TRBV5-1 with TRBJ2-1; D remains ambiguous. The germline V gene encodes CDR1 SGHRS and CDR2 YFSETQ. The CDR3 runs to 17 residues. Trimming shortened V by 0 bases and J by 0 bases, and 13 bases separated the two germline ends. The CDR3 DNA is TGCGCCAGCAGCTTGGTCGCCTCCGAAATCTCCTACAATGAGCAGTTCTTC. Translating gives CASSLVASEISYNEQFF.

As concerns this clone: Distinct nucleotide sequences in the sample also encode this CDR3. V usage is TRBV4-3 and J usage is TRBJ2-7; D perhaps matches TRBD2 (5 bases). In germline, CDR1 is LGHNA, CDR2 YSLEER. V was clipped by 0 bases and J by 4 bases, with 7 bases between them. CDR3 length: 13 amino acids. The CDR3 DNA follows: TGCGCCAGCAGCCAAGACGGCGGGTACGAGCAGTACTTC. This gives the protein CASSQDGGYEQYF.

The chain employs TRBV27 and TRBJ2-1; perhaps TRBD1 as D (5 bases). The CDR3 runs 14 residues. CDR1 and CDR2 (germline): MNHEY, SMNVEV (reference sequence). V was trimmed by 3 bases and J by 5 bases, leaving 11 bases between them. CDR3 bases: TGTGCCAGCAGTTTTCTTGGGGCAAACAATGAGCAGTTCTTC. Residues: CASSFLGANNEQFF.

The CDR3 sequence is CASSGRTGDNSPLHF. The CDR3 region has the DNA TGCGCCAGCAGCGGAAGGACAGGAGATAATTCACCCCTCCACTTT. The V gene is TRBV5-1, the J gene TRBJ1-6, with 7 positions matching TRBD1. J gave up 5 bases and V 4 bases, and 6 bases lay outside the gene matches. The CDR3 runs 15 residues. The germline V gene has CDR1 SGHRS and CDR2 YFSETQ. The full variable domain, in which reference TRBV5-1 and TRBJ1-6 provide the parts outside the CDR3, is KAGVTQTPRYLIKTRGQQVTLSCSPISGHRSVSWYQQTPGQGLQFLFEYFSETQRNKGNFPGRFSGRQFSNSRSEMNVSTLELGDSALYLCASSGRTGDNSPLHFGNGTRLTVT.

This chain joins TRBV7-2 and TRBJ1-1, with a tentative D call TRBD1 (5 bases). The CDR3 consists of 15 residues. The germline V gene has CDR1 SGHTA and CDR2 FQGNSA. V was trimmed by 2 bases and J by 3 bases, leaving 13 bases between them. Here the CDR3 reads CASSLRQGMDTEAFF. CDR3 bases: TGTGCCAGCAGCTTAAGGCAGGGTATGGACACTGAAGCTTTCTTT.

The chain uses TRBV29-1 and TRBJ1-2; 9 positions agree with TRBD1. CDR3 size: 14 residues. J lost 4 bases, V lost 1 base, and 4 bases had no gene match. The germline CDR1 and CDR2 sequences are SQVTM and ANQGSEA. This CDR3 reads CSVEGGQGAYGYTF. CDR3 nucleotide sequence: TGCAGCGTTGAAGGGGGACAGGGAGCCTATGGCTACACCTTC.

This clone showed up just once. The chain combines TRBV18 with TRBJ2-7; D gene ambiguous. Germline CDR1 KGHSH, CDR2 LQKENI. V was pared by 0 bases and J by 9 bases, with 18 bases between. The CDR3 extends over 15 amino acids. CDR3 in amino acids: CASSPPDGPTFGQYF. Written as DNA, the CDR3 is TGTGCCAGCTCACCACCGGACGGACCGACTTTCGGGCAGTACTTC.

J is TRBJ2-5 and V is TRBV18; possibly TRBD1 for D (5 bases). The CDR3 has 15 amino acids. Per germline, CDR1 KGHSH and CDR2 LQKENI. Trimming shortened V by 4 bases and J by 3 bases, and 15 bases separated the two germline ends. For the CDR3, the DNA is TGTGCCAGCTCACTACCGACAGCAGGGAAAGAGACCCAGTACTTC. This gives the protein CASSLPTAGKETQYF.

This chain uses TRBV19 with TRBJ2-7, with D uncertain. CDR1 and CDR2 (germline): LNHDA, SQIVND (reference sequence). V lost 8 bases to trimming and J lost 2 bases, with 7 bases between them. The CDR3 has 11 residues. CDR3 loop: CASGEPYEQYF. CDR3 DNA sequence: TGTGCCAGTGGGGAACCCTACGAGCAGTACTTC.

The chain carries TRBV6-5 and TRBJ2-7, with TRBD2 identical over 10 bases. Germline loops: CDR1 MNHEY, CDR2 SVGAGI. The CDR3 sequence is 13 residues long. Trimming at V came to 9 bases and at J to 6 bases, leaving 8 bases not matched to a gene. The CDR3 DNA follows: TGTGCCAGTAAGGGACTAGCGCGGTCCGAGCAGTACTTC. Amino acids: CASKGLARSEQYF.

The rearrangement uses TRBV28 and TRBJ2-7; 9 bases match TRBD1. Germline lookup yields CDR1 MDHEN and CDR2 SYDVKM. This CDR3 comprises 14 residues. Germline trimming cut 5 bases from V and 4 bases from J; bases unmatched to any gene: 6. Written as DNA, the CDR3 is TGTGCCAGCAGTCCATGGGGACAGGGTTACGAGCAGTACTTC. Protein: CASSPWGQGYEQYF.

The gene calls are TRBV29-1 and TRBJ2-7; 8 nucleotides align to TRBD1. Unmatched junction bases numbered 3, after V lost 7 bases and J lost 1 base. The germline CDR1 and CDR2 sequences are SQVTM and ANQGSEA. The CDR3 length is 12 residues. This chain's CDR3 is CSGRDRSYEQYF. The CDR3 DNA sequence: TGCAGCGGCCGGGACAGGTCCTACGAGCAGTACTTC.

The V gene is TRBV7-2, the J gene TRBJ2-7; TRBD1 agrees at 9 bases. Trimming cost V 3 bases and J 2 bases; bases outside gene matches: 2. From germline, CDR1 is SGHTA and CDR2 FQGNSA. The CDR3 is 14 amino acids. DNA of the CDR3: TGTGCCAGCAGCTTCGGACAGGGGCCCTACGAGCAGTACTTC. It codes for CASSFGQGPYEQYF. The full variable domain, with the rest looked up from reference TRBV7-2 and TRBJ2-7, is GAGVSQSPSNKVTEKGKDVELRCDPISGHTALYWYRQSLGQGLEFLIYFQGNSAPDKSGLPSDRFSAERTGGSVSTLTIQRTQQEDSAVYLCASSFGQGPYEQYFGPGTRLTVT.

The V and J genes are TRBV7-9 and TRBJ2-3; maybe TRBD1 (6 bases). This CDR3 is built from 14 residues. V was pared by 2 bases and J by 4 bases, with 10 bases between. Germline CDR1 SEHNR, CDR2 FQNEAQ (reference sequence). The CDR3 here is CASSLYTGPDTQYF. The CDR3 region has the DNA TGTGCCAGCAGCTTATATACAGGGCCAGATACGCAGTATTTT.

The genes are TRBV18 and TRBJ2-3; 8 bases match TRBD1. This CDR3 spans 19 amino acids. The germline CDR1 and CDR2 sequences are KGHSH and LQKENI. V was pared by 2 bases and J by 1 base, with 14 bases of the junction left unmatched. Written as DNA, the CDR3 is TGTGCCAGCTCACCATACCCGGGGGACAGGCCCTCGGGCACAGATACGCAGTATTTT. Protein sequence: CASSPYPGDRPSGTDTQYF. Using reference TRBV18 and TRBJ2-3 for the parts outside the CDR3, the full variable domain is NAGVMQNPRHLVRRRGQEARLRCSPMKGHSHVYWYRQLPEEGLKFMVYLQKENIIDESGMPKERFSAEFPKEGPSILRIQQVVRGDSAAYFCASSPYPGDRPSGTDTQYFGPGTRLTVL.

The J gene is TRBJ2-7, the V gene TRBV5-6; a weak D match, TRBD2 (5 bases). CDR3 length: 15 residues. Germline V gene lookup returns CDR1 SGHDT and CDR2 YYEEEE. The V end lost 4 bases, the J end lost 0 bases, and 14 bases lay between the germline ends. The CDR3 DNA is TGTGCCAGCAGCCCGGGGATGGGAAGCTCCTACGAGCAGTACTTC. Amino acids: CASSPGMGSSYEQYF.

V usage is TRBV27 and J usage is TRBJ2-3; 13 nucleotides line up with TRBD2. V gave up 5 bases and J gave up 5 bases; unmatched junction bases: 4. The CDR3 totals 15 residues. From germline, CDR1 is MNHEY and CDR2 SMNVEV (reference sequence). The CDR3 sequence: CASSLRTSGRDTQYF. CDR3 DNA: TGTGCCAGCAGTCTCCGGACTAGCGGGAGAGATACGCAGTATTTT.

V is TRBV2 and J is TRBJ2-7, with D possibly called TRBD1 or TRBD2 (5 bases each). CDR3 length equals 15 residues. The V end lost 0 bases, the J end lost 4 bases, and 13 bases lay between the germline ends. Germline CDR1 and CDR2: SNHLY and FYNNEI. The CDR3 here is CASSEAGTMVYEQYF. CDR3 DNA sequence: TGTGCCAGCAGTGAAGCGGGGACCATGGTGTACGAGCAGTACTTC. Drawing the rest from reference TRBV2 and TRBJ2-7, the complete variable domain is EPEVTQTPSHQVTQMGQEVILRCVPISNHLYFYWYRQILGQKVEFLVSFYNNEISEKSEIFDDQFSVERPDGSNFTLKIRSTKLEDSAMYFCASSEAGTMVYEQYFGPGTRLTVT.